The present T cell receptor (beta chain) was sequenced within a study of blood T cell repertoires in COVID-19. Whole-study context: Sites in the United States, Italy and Spain provided acute and convalescent COVID-19 samples. The cDNA or gDNA used as material had been derived from T cells, B-cell-depleted T cells, or PBMCs.

In the source study's methods: Reference gene primer amplification gave nucleated cell count estimates. Repertoires were generated with immunoSEQ multiplex PCR, while TCRdb's copy carries only in-frame clones and drops some. That table is the source of V, J and clone size, and D and trimming were worked out from the DNA. Altogether over 200,000 clones are present, roughly 90% being singletons, with the ten largest covering 5.5% to 8%. Looked up from germline, CDR1 is SGHAT and CDR2 is FQDESV (reference sequence). This CDR3 has 14 residues. V lost 2 bases, J lost 6 bases, and 13 bases lay in between. Sequencing was carried out using peripheral blood. V usage is TRBV11-1 and J usage is TRBJ1-2, with D maybe TRBD1 (6 bases). This clonotype originated in a man in his sixties who had recovered from COVID-19. CDR3 sequence (DNA): TGTGCCAGCAGCTTAAACAGGGAGTTTGATGGCTACACCTTC. It codes for CASSLNREFDGYTF.